One sample yielded the 26 T cell receptor beta chains listed below, sequenced in a study of cytomegalovirus exposure and HLA in healthy donors. Amplification used 60 Vbeta primers and 13 Jbeta primers. The method was immunoSEQ multiplex PCR; TCRdb's version includes in-frame clones alone and lacks a portion of them. The data hold about 170,000 clones, with over 65% observed a single time. Specimen: PBMCs. The source of these receptors is a man aged 35-49 years in good health and CMV-seropositive.

This chain uses TRBV6-5 with TRBJ2-5, with 11 bases matching TRBD2. There are 15 residues in the CDR3. Germline V gives CDR1 MNHEY, CDR2 SVGAGI. V lost 4 bases and J lost 2; bases outside the gene matches: 3. The CDR3 nucleotides read TGTGCCAGCAGTTCAACTAGCGGGGGACAAGAGACCCAGTACTTC. This encodes CASSSTSGGQETQYF.

The V call is TRBV10-3, the J call TRBJ2-1, with 10 bases aligning to TRBD1. Trimming cost V 6 bases and J 10 bases; bases outside gene matches: 6. Germline CDR1 ENHRY, CDR2 SYGVKD. CDR3 length: 13 residues. CDR3 loop: CAISPGTGEEQFF. DNA for the CDR3: TGTGCCATCAGCCCCGGGACAGGGGAAGAGCAGTTCTTC.

The J gene is TRBJ1-4, the V gene TRBV27; 11 bases match TRBD1. Germline V CDR1 and CDR2: MNHEY, SMNVEV (reference sequence). With 4 bases clipped from V and 10 bases from J, the junction kept 8 bases outside the gene matches. The CDR3 spans 15 residues. The CDR3 is CASSYEGQGVGKLFF. The CDR3, as DNA: TGTGCCAGCAGTTATGAGGGACAGGGGGTCGGAAAACTGTTTTTT.

As concerns this clone: The germline gene is not matched at one end of the junction; a read error may be the cause. This chain connects TRBV6-5 to TRBJ2-6, with a possible D match to TRBD1 (5 bases). The CDR3 has 16 residues. Germline CDR1 and CDR2: MNHEY and SVGAGI. The CDR3 nucleotides are TGTGCCAGCAGTTCTCTCTCGGAATCTGGGGCCAGCGTCCTGACTTTC. Its protein is CASSSLSESGASVLTF.

The chain carries TRBV29-1 and TRBJ1-3; D is possibly TRBD1 (5 bases). Germline lookup yields CDR1 SQVTM and CDR2 ANQGSEA. Trimming took off 5 bases at V and 0 bases at J, with 14 bases between the two ends. There are 15 residues in the CDR3. CDR3 bases: TGCAGCGTTCAAGGCGCGGGGACCTCTGGAAACACCATATATTTT. This codes for CSVQGAGTSGNTIYF.

CDR3 nucleotide sequence: TGCGCCAGCACCCAAGCGACAGGGGTATACGGGGAGCTGTTTTTT. Translated: CASTQATGVYGELFF. V and J are TRBV10-2 and TRBJ2-2; 8 positions agree with TRBD1. The CDR3 is 15 amino acids. Per the germline V gene, CDR1 is WSHSY and CDR2 is SAAADI. Trimming cost V 7 bases and J 7 bases; bases outside gene matches: 11.

This chain links TRBV29-1 with TRBJ2-1; 10 bases are shared with TRBD2. The germline V gene encodes CDR1 SQVTM and CDR2 ANQGSEA. This CDR3 is built from 15 residues. The V segment lost 3 bases and the J segment 6 bases; nucleotides outside the gene matches: 8. In DNA, the CDR3 is TGCAGCGTTGAGACTCTAGCGGGGGCCCTCAATGAGCAGTTCTTC. Translating gives CSVETLAGALNEQFF.

The V gene is TRBV7-6, the J gene TRBJ2-7; TRBD1 agrees at 9 bases. The trim removed 2 bases at V and 7 bases at J, leaving 9 bases unmatched. This CDR3 contains 15 residues. CDR1 is SGHVS, CDR2 FNYEAQ, per germline. The CDR3 DNA sequence: TGTGCCAGCAGCTTACCGGGACAGGGTCAGGAGGAGCAGTACTTC. It translates to CASSLPGQGQEEQYF. The full variable domain, rest sourced from reference TRBV7-6 and TRBJ2-7, is GAGVSQSPRYKVTKRGQDVALRCDPISGHVSLYWYRQALGQGPEFLTYFNYEAQQDKSGLPNDRFSAERPEGSISTLTIQRTEQRDSAMYRCASSLPGQGQEEQYFGPGTRLTVT.

This clone has a single count. The J gene is TRBJ1-5, the V gene TRBV6-5; D not resolved. This CDR3 is 15 amino acids long. The V and J ends lost 6 bases and 1 base respectively, with 13 bases between them. CDR1 and CDR2 from the germline V gene are MNHEY and SVGAGI. CDR3 nucleotide sequence: TGTGCCAGCAGCCCTGACACCCCCAGCAATCAGCCCCAGCATTTT. Amino acids: CASSPDTPSNQPQHF.

This rearrangement joins TRBV7-2 to TRBJ2-7; perhaps TRBD1 as D (6 bases). V lost 4 bases, J lost 12 bases, and 19 bases lay in between. CDR1 and CDR2 from the germline V gene are SGHTA and FQGNSA. The CDR3 extends over 13 amino acids. CDR3 region: CASSSHGQPNAYF. The CDR3 DNA sequence: TGTGCCAGCAGCTCACATGGACAGCCAAATGCGTACTTC.

The rearrangement joins TRBV4-1 to TRBJ1-1, with D uncertain. The V end lost 6 bases, the J end lost 6 bases, and 17 bases lay between the germline ends. The V gene's germline CDR1 is MGHRA and CDR2 YSYEKL. This CDR3 region has 14 residues. The CDR3 nucleotides are TGCGCCAGCAGTCCAGTGAGGGCAGGCTCTGAAGCTTTCTTT. Translated: CASSPVRAGSEAFF.

The rearrangement links TRBV7-2 to TRBJ1-1, with D possibly matching TRBD1 (5 bases). V was clipped by 2 bases and J by 1 base, with 8 bases between them. CDR1 SGHTA and CDR2 FQGNSA come from the germline V gene. This CDR3 spans 14 amino acids. The CDR3 loop reads CASSLSGANTEAFF. The DNA of the CDR3 is TGTGCCAGCAGCTTAAGTGGGGCGAACACTGAAGCTTTCTTT.

This clone was recorded once. The rearrangement links TRBV27 to TRBJ1-5; D is undetermined. V shed 6 bases and J shed 2 bases, with 14 bases lying between them. This CDR3 spans 15 amino acids. CDR1 is MNHEY, CDR2 SMNVEV, per germline (reference sequence). DNA for the CDR3: TGTGCCAGCAGCCTAAGACCCGGGGGCAATCAGCCCCAGCATTTT. Its protein is CASSLRPGGNQPQHF.

V usage is TRBV7-2 and J usage is TRBJ2-2; D is perhaps TRBD1 (5 bases). The CDR3 consists of 15 residues. Germline V gene lookup returns CDR1 SGHTA and CDR2 FQGNSA. Trimming stripped 2 bases from V and 0 bases from J, with 7 bases between. The DNA of the CDR3 is TGTGCCAGCAGCTTATGGGGCTCGAACACCGGGGAGCTGTTTTTT. It specifies CASSLWGSNTGELFF.

The chain has TRBV7-2 and TRBJ2-1, with 14 bases matching TRBD2. Per the germline V gene, CDR1 is SGHTA and CDR2 is FQGNSA. V dropped 4 bases and J dropped 5; count of bases not matched to a gene: 7. The CDR3 is made up of 17 amino acids. The CDR3 DNA reads as TGTGCCAGCAGCTCATGGGGACTAGCGGGGGAACACAATGAGCAGTTCTTC. The encoded protein is CASSSWGLAGEHNEQFF.

The genes are TRBV9 and TRBJ1-1; 7 bases line up with TRBD1. Germline V gene data show CDR1 as SGDLS and CDR2 as YYNGEE. The CDR3 is 14 residues long. Germline trimming cut 4 bases from V and 2 bases from J; bases unmatched to any gene: 5. This CDR3 reads CASSWGQINTEAFF. CDR3 bases: TGTGCCAGCAGCTGGGGACAGATTAACACTGAAGCTTTCTTT.

The chain is built from TRBV4-3 and TRBJ2-7; 9 bases are a match to TRBD1. Germline lookup yields CDR1 LGHNA and CDR2 YSLEER. The ends lost 4 bases at V and 5 bases at J; junction bases unmatched: 9. The CDR3 spans 15 residues. The CDR3 DNA reads as TGCGCCAGCAGCCTCTCGGGACAGGGTTCCAACGAGCAGTACTTC. This gives the protein CASSLSGQGSNEQYF.

This chain joins TRBV4-2 and TRBJ1-2; 8 bases match TRBD1. The CDR3 totals 15 residues. Germline CDR1 and CDR2: LGHNA and YNFKEQ. Trimming took 3 bases from V and 5 from J; bases not matched to a gene: 8. The CDR3: CASSQLGQGGYGYTF. DNA for the CDR3: TGTGCCAGCAGCCAGTTAGGACAGGGAGGGTATGGCTACACCTTC.

This chain uses TRBV12-5 with TRBJ2-5, with 9 bases lining up with TRBD1. The J call is uncertain, as TRBJ2-7 better fits the DNA end. The V gene's germline CDR1 is LGHNT and CDR2 FRNRAP. This CDR3 contains 14 residues. CDR3 protein: CASASRQGDYEQYF. The CDR3 region has the DNA TGTGCTAGTGCCTCCCGACAGGGGGACTACGAGCAGTACTTC.

This clone showed up just a few times. The chain joins TRBV7-3 to TRBJ2-3; D remains unclear. This CDR3 has 14 amino acids. Looked up from germline, CDR1 is SGHTA and CDR2 is FQGTGA. Between the trimmed V and J ends, which lost 6 bases and 5 bases, there was a span of 15 bases. In nucleotides, the CDR3 is TGTGCCAGCAGTTCAAAGTTAGGAGAAGATACGCAGTATTTT. This codes for CASSSKLGEDTQYF.

The chain uses TRBV27 and TRBJ2-7; TRBD2 matches at 11 bases. The CDR3 length is 17 residues. In germline, CDR1 is MNHEY, CDR2 SMNVEV (reference sequence). Trimming at V came to 11 bases and at J to 0 bases, leaving 15 bases not matched to a gene. CDR3 loop: CACGSRPTSGASYEQYF. The CDR3, as DNA: TGTGCCTGCGGCTCCCGTCCGACTAGCGGGGCCTCCTACGAGCAGTACTTC.

The chain carries TRBV19 and TRBJ1-4; TRBD1 agrees at 9 bases. The CDR3 is made up of 13 amino acids. V trimming: 8 bases; J trimming: 8 bases; junction bases outside the gene matches: 6. Per germline, CDR1 LNHDA and CDR2 SQIVND (reference sequence). CDR3 DNA sequence: TGTGCCAGTTCACAGGGGGCGGGAGAAAAACTGTTTTTT. This sequence encodes CASSQGAGEKLFF.

The chain uses TRBV9 and TRBJ1-3; a weak D match, TRBD1 (6 bases). Trimming pared 5 bases from V and 5 bases from J, leaving 20 bases between. CDR3 size: 16 residues. Per the germline V gene, CDR1 is SGDLS and CDR2 is YYNGEE. In DNA form, the CDR3 reads TGTGCCAGCAGGCCACAGGGCCCTCTGGCCCGAAACACCATATATTTT. Its protein is CASRPQGPLARNTIYF.

This chain uses TRBV4-3 with TRBJ1-6; 7 bases match TRBD1. Losses at the gene ends were 1 base for V and 6 bases for J; bases not matched to a gene: 6. The CDR3 has 16 residues. From germline, CDR1 is LGHNA and CDR2 YSLEER. DNA of the CDR3: TGCGCCAGCAGCCAAGCAAGGGGGCGCGGTAATTCACCCCTCCACTTT. This encodes CASSQARGRGNSPLHF.

The genes are TRBV6-5 and TRBJ1-2; 8 bases agree with TRBD1. Germline V gives CDR1 MNHEY, CDR2 SVGAGI. The trim removed 0 bases at V and 7 bases at J, leaving 1 base unmatched. CDR3 length: 13 residues. CDR3 coding DNA: TGTGCCAGCAGTTACTCGACAGGGGTTGGCTACACCTTC. Protein sequence: CASSYSTGVGYTF.

In this sample, this clone turned up a few times. The chain recombines TRBV6-1 with TRBJ1-2, with a tentative D call TRBD1 (6 bases). Germline CDR1 MNHNS, CDR2 SASEGT. V shed 2 bases and J shed 7 bases, with 11 bases lying between them. CDR3 length: 13 amino acids. CDR3 DNA sequence: TGTGCCAGCAGTGAACAGGGGCTCGCTGGCTACACCTTC. It is translated as CASSEQGLAGYTF.